These 18 T cell receptor beta chains were sequenced from one sample in a study of shared clonotypes between healthy human individuals. The repertoire was sequenced with immunoSEQ multiplex PCR; TCRdb's copy has only in-frame clones and lacks some. The data contain 2 million to 2.5 million clones, 85% to 95% of them singletons. CD45RO negativity and positive selection for CCR7 defined naive CD8 cells, a population that excluded terminally differentiated effector memory CD45RA+ cells. Material for sequencing was naive CD8+ T cells sorted from blood. The origin of the receptors is a man younger than 35 in good health.

V and J are TRBV5-1 and TRBJ2-7; D may correspond to TRBD1 or TRBD2 (5 bases each). CDR1 is SGHRS, CDR2 YFSETQ, per germline. The V end was cut by 3 bases, the J end by 6 bases, with 13 bases between. The CDR3 is 13 amino acids. The DNA for the CDR3 is TGCGCCAGCAGCTGGGTCGGGGCCTCCGAGCAGTACTTC. Residues: CASSWVGASEQYF.

The chain carries TRBV5-1 and TRBJ2-7; the match to TRBD2 covers 9 bases. Losses at the gene ends were 3 bases for V and 2 bases for J; bases not matched to a gene: 6. CDR1 is SGHRS, CDR2 YFSETQ, per germline. The CDR3 totals 15 residues. In DNA form, the CDR3 reads TGCGCCAGCAGCTGGACCGGGACTAGCACCTACGAGCAGTACTTC. It translates to CASSWTGTSTYEQYF.

The CDR3 region has the DNA TGCGCCAGCAGCTTTACAGGGCAAGAATTGGACAATGAGCAGTTCTTC. Translated: CASSFTGQELDNEQFF. V gene TRBV5-1 combines with J gene TRBJ2-1; maybe TRBD1 (6 bases). In germline, CDR1 is SGHRS, CDR2 YFSETQ. This CDR3 is 16 amino acids long. The V end lost 2 bases, the J end lost 5 bases, and 17 bases lay between the germline ends.

This sequence joins TRBV27 and TRBJ1-5; a possible D gene is TRBD1 (5 bases). V lost 3 bases and J 2 bases, leaving 11 bases between the germline ends. The CDR3 has 15 amino acids. CDR1 and CDR2 (germline): MNHEY, SMNVEV (reference sequence). CDR3 coding DNA: TGTGCCAGCAGTTTGGGGCCTGGCGGCAATCAGCCCCAGCATTTT. Translation gives CASSLGPGGNQPQHF.

This chain links TRBV6-5 with TRBJ2-7; D remains unclear. This CDR3 has 10 amino acids. V was shortened by 8 bases and J by 3 bases, with 5 bases between the two germline ends. Germline-derived CDR1 and CDR2 are MNHEY and SVGAGI. As DNA, the CDR3 is TGTGCCAGCCTTTTCTACGAGCAGTACTTC. This sequence encodes CASLFYEQYF.

The chain is built from TRBV2 and TRBJ2-7, with a weak D call TRBD1 (6 bases). Germline V gene data show CDR1 as SNHLY and CDR2 as FYNNEI. The CDR3 has 15 residues. With 2 bases removed from V and 2 bases from J, the gap between germline ends came to 13 bases. The CDR3 sequence is CASSEFRDTAYEQYF. The DNA of the CDR3 is TGTGCCAGCAGTGAATTTAGGGACACCGCCTACGAGCAGTACTTC.

The J gene is TRBJ2-7, the V gene TRBV6-5; D may be TRBD2 (7 bases). Between the trimmed V and J ends, which lost 3 bases and 3 bases, there was a span of 18 bases. The CDR3 contains 16 residues. Germline V gene data show CDR1 as MNHEY and CDR2 as SVGAGI. Here the CDR3 DNA reads TGTGCCAGCAGTTATGCATGGAGGGGGGGCGGCTACGAGCAGTACTTC. This encodes CASSYAWRGGGYEQYF.

V usage is TRBV6-5 and J usage is TRBJ1-1, with D unclear. Germline V gives CDR1 MNHEY, CDR2 SVGAGI. V lost 2 bases and J lost 7, with 8 bases in between. This CDR3 spans 12 amino acids. The CDR3 DNA sequence: TGTGCCAGCAGTTACGGGGAAGGTGAAGCTTTCTTT. It codes for CASSYGEGEAFF.

The rearrangement joins TRBV27 to TRBJ2-5, with a possible D match to TRBD2 (7 bases). Germline CDR1 reads MNHEY; CDR2 reads SMNVEV (reference sequence). The CDR3 consists of 15 residues. V lost 5 bases and J lost 5, with 18 bases in between. CDR3 DNA sequence: TGTGCCAGCAGTCCTCTGACGGGGGGCATGGAGACCCAGTACTTC. Translating it yields CASSPLTGGMETQYF.

The chain has TRBV30 and TRBJ2-6; D is perhaps TRBD1 (5 bases). With 4 bases removed from V and 3 bases from J, the gap between germline ends came to 13 bases. This CDR3 contains 15 residues. Germline assignment: CDR1 GTSNPN and CDR2 SVGIG (reference sequence). CDR3 nucleotides: TGTGCCTGGACAGGGCCAGGAAATGGGGCCAACGTCCTGACTTTC. As protein: CAWTGPGNGANVLTF. Supplemented by reference TRBV30 and TRBJ2-6, the full variable domain reads SQTIHQWPATLVQPVGSPLSLECTVEGTSNPNLYWYRQAAGRGLQLLFYSVGIGQISSEVPQNLSASRPQDRQFILSSKKLLLSDSGFYLCAWTGPGNGANVLTFGAGSRLTVL.

The V gene is TRBV13, the J gene TRBJ1-4, with D possibly matching TRBD1 (6 bases). In germline, CDR1 is PRHDT, CDR2 FYEKMQ (reference sequence). The CDR3 loop spans 14 amino acids. Trimming left V 5 bases short and J 7 bases short, with 14 bases between. The CDR3 DNA follows: TGTGCCAGCAGCCCCCAGGGGCAGGGTGAAAAACTGTTTTTT. It translates to CASSPQGQGEKLFF.

This chain links TRBV28 with TRBJ1-4; 7 positions agree with TRBD1. This CDR3 is 17 amino acids long. The germline gives CDR1 MDHEN, CDR2 SYDVKM. Trimming took 6 bases from V and 5 from J; bases not matched to a gene: 15. The CDR3, as DNA: TGTGCCAGCAGCCGAAGAGGGGGCGCGGGCACGAATGAAAAACTGTTTTTT. As protein: CASSRRGGAGTNEKLFF.

This chain links TRBV5-4 with TRBJ2-3, with D uncertain. The CDR3 has 14 amino acids. Germline assignment: CDR1 SGHNT and CDR2 YYREEE (reference sequence). Trimming stripped 6 bases from V and 5 bases from J, with 16 bases between. The CDR3 DNA follows: TGTGCCAGCAAGGTTGCCGAAGCAGAAGATACGCAGTATTTT. It translates to CASKVAEAEDTQYF.

The chain joins TRBV28 to TRBJ2-1; TRBD2 aligns across 12 bases. V shed 7 bases and J 7 bases; nucleotides not matched to a gene: 5. Germline V gene data show CDR1 as MDHEN and CDR2 as SYDVKM. The CDR3 runs 14 residues. CDR3 residues: CASTLGLAGNEQFF. As DNA, the CDR3 is TGTGCCAGCACCCTAGGACTAGCGGGGAATGAGCAGTTCTTC.

This chain links TRBV6-5 with TRBJ2-5; TRBD2 matches at 9 bases. The CDR3 extends over 16 amino acids. Germline CDR1 reads MNHEY; CDR2 reads SVGAGI. V gave up 4 bases and J gave up 5 bases; unmatched junction bases: 11. The CDR3 loop is CASSSETLAGTETQYF. The CDR3 region has the DNA TGTGCCAGCAGTTCCGAAACTCTAGCGGGAACCGAGACCCAGTACTTC.

The gene calls are TRBV7-9 and TRBJ2-2; 8 nucleotides align to TRBD1. V shed 3 bases, J shed 7 bases, and the junction held 10 bases outside the gene matches. CDR1 SEHNR and CDR2 FQNEAQ come from the germline V gene (reference sequence). The CDR3 is made up of 16 amino acids. The CDR3 loop reads CASSFPGQGRDGELFF. CDR3 in DNA: TGTGCCAGCAGCTTTCCCGGACAGGGAAGGGACGGGGAGCTGTTTTTT.

CDR3 sequence: CASSVSGQGAIYEQYF. The CDR3 region has the DNA TGTGCCAGCAGCGTATCGGGGCAGGGGGCGATCTACGAGCAGTACTTC. This chain links TRBV9 with TRBJ2-7; the match to TRBD1 covers 8 bases. The CDR3 loop spans 16 amino acids. Germline-derived CDR1 and CDR2 are SGDLS and YYNGEE. The V segment lost 1 base and the J segment 3 bases; nucleotides outside the gene matches: 9.

This chain connects TRBV7-9 to TRBJ2-2, with D possibly being TRBD1 (6 bases). Germline V CDR1 and CDR2: SEHNR, FQNEAQ (reference sequence). V dropped 2 bases and J dropped 6 bases, with 16 bases sitting between them. This CDR3 spans 16 amino acids. In DNA form, the CDR3 reads TGTGCCAGCAGCTTAACCCGGACAGCGAGTCCCGGGGAGCTGTTTTTT. Protein sequence: CASSLTRTASPGELFF.